This TCR beta chain originates from a study of T cells in Graves' hyperthyroidism and ophthalmopathy. Exclusion criteria comprised uncontrolled infection, other autoimmune disease, pregnancy or lactation. The source material, RNA transcripts, was used to amplify TCR beta CDR3 regions. The study used the HTBI primer set for a first-round RT-PCR of the TCR CDR3. TCRdb fed the multiplex PCR reads into MiXCR, producing one record per CDR3 protein. The table has fewer than 350,000 distinct CDR3 sequences, about 15% seen once. This CDR3 contains 14 residues. The V and J ends lost 0 bases and 5 bases respectively, with 11 bases between them. Germline CDR1 reads SGDLS; CDR2 reads YYNGEE.

V usage is TRBV9 and J usage is TRBJ2-5; D is ambiguous. This sequence was found in a woman aged 45 to 65 with Graves' hyperthyroidism that later progressed to Graves' ophthalmopathy. Sequencing was performed on blood. Written as DNA, the CDR3 is TGTGCCAGCAGCGTAGAGCCCGTAACGGAGACCCAGTACTTC. As protein: CASSVEPVTETQYF.